This T cell receptor (beta chain) was recovered during a study of blood T cells in healthy people across ages. The use of a sample-barcoded 5' primer and a J-beta primer mix characterized a second PCR of about 6 to 12 cycles. With 12 random nucleotides, a template-switch adaptor tagged each individual cDNA molecule. TCRdb analysed the 5' RACE reads with MiXCR anew, one entry per CDR3 protein. The data contain 600,000 to 800,000 distinct CDR3 sequences, 45% to 60% of them singletons. This clonotype showed up just a few times. Unmatched junction bases numbered 8, after V lost 5 bases and J lost 2 bases. CDR3 length equals 16 residues. Per germline, CDR1 SGHTA and CDR2 FQGTGA.

The clonotype originates from a woman aged 80 or over in good health. V and J are TRBV7-3 and TRBJ2-3; 9 bases line up with TRBD2. The specimen sequenced was blood. The CDR3 DNA reads as TGTGCCAGCAGCCCAGGCGGCGGGAGGGTCACAGATACGCAGTATTTT. Its protein is CASSPGGGRVTDTQYF.